The 26 T cell receptor beta chains below come from one sample, sequenced in a study of blood T cells in healthy people across ages. Sample-barcoded 5' priming and a J-beta primer mix drove a second PCR of roughly 6 to 12 cycles. TCRdb reprocessed the 5' RACE reads via MiXCR and lists one record per CDR3 protein. The sample yields 760,000 or so distinct CDR3 sequences, roughly 25% seen once. A further study also used this sample, focusing on T cells of mothers and their children.

Sequencing was carried out using blood. All receptors derive from a boy younger than 18 in good health.

This clonotype was seen only a few times. The chain combines TRBV9 with TRBJ1-2, with TRBD1 matching 9 bases. Germline V gene lookup returns CDR1 SGDLS and CDR2 YYNGEE. The trim removed 4 bases at V and 6 bases at J, leaving 4 bases unmatched. The CDR3 consists of 13 residues. The CDR3 protein is CASSMRDRDGYTF. CDR3 in DNA: TGTGCCAGCAGCATGCGGGACAGGGATGGCTACACCTTC.

The chain is built from TRBV6-2 or TRBV6-3 and TRBJ2-7; maybe TRBD1 (5 bases). The J call may be incorrect, as the DNA end agrees better with TRBJ2-5. The CDR3 covers 14 residues. Germline V CDR1 and CDR2: MNHEY, SVGEGT. CDR3 protein: CASSYYTGQETQYF. For the CDR3, the DNA is TGTGCCAGCAGTTACTACACAGGACAAGAGACCCAGTACTTC.

This chain joins TRBV3-1 and TRBJ2-5; TRBD2 matches at 7 bases. Matching the DNA end better, TRBJ2-7 makes the J call doubtful. CDR1 is LGHDT and CDR2 is YNNKEL in the germline V gene (reference sequence). The CDR3 runs to 16 residues. The CDR3 here is CASSQSVSGNSYEQYF. CDR3 nucleotides: TGTGCCAGCAGCCAATCCGTAAGCGGGAACTCCTACGAGCAGTACTTC.

The rearrangement joins TRBV7-8 to TRBJ2-4; 8 bases line up with TRBD2. The germline gives CDR1 SGHVS, CDR2 FQNEAQ. J lost 3 bases, V lost 3 bases, and 7 bases had no gene match. The CDR3 sequence is 16 residues long. The CDR3 nucleotides read TGTGCCAGCAGCTTTCTTAGCGGGGCTGGCAAAAACATTCAGTACTTC. Amino acids: CASSFLSGAGKNIQYF.

This clonotype has a handful of counts. The genes are TRBV2 and TRBJ1-5, with a tentative D call TRBD1 (6 bases). Trimming took off 9 bases at V and 7 bases at J, with 13 bases between the two ends. There are 12 residues in the CDR3. Germline values: CDR1 SNHLY, CDR2 FYNNEI. CDR3 DNA: TGTGCCAGTTCCCAGGGGTTCCAGCCCCAGCATTTT. Residues: CASSQGFQPQHF.

The CDR3 bases are TGTGCCAGCAGTCAACGCGGGAGGCATCGGGAAAAACTGTTTTTT. It yields the protein CASSQRGRHREKLFF. The rearrangement links TRBV7-2 to TRBJ1-4; D ambiguous. This CDR3 has 15 amino acids. CDR1 SGHTA and CDR2 FQGNSA come from the germline V gene. With 6 bases removed from V and 8 bases from J, the gap between germline ends came to 19 bases.

This clonotype was detected a few times. The gene calls are TRBV20-1 and TRBJ2-5, with D possibly matching TRBD1 (7 bases). The closer fit of TRBJ2-1 to the DNA end suggests the J call may be wrong. In germline, CDR1 is DFQATT, CDR2 SNEGSKA (reference sequence). CDR3 length: 14 residues. The CDR3 bases are TGCAGTGCTCAGGGGGGAACAGGGGTCAATGAGCAGTTCTTC. Protein sequence: CSAQGGTGVNEQFF.

This clonotype was recorded a few times. This rearrangement joins TRBV28 to TRBJ1-6, with D tentatively TRBD1 (5 bases). The V gene lost 6 bases and the J gene lost 10 bases, with 43 bases spanning the gap. From germline, CDR1 is MDHEN and CDR2 SYDVKM. The CDR3 has 23 residues. CDR3 DNA: TGTGCCAGCAGCCCCTCAAGTTTAGGCTTCCCGGGGACGATAATTTGGTCTGGATCACCCCTCCACTTT. Encoded protein: CASSPSSLGFPGTIIWSGSPLHF.

This clonotype was seen only a few times. The CDR3 DNA is TGCAGCGTTGACGACATGAACTCTGGGGCCAACGTCCTGACTTTC. Amino acid sequence: CSVDDMNSGANVLTF. The V call is TRBV29-1, the J call TRBJ2-6; D unresolved. Trimming removed 3 bases from V and 0 bases from J, with 9 bases in between. The CDR3 contains 15 residues. The germline gives CDR1 SQVTM, CDR2 ANQGSEA.

As DNA, the CDR3 is TGTGCCAGCAGTTACTTAGGTTCTCTCTATGGCTACACCTTC. This codes for CASSYLGSLYGYTF. The genes are TRBV6-2 or TRBV6-3 and TRBJ1-2; D unclear. The CDR3 length is 14 residues. Germline V lookup: CDR1 MNHEY, CDR2 SVGEGT. Trimming took off 1 base at V and 4 bases at J, with 10 bases between the two ends.

The gene calls are TRBV28 and TRBJ2-7, with D possibly TRBD1 on 6 matching bases. This CDR3 has 15 amino acids. Between the trimmed V and J ends, which lost 5 bases and 0 bases, there was a span of 14 bases. CDR1 and CDR2 from the germline V gene are MDHEN and SYDVKM. The CDR3 protein is CASSRIQGPSYEQYF. DNA for the CDR3: TGTGCCAGCAGTCGGATACAGGGTCCCTCCTACGAGCAGTACTTC.

Details on this clonotype: Relative to the germline gene, one junction end is altered; a read error may explain this. J is TRBJ2-7 and V is TRBV29-1; 9 nucleotides agree with TRBD2. The germline V gene has CDR1 SQVTM and CDR2 ANQGSEA. This CDR3 contains 12 residues. The CDR3 region is CSVEDPAGGEDF. The DNA for the CDR3 is TGCAGCGTTGAAGATCCGGCGGGGGGGGAAGACTTC.

J is TRBJ1-2 and V is TRBV29-1; no clear D. This CDR3 spans 13 amino acids. V gave up 6 bases and J gave up 5 bases, with 16 bases separating them. Per germline, CDR1 SQVTM and CDR2 ANQGSEA. Written as DNA, the CDR3 is TGCAGCGTCCCACCTGAAGGACGGTATGGCTACACCTTC. Protein product: CSVPPEGRYGYTF.

V usage is TRBV9 and J usage is TRBJ2-2; TRBD1 aligns across 10 bases. Germline V gene sequence: CDR1 SGDLS, CDR2 YYNGEE. The CDR3 is made up of 17 amino acids. V shed 0 bases and J 7 bases; nucleotides not matched to a gene: 9. CDR3 nucleotides: TGTGCCAGCAGCGTAGCCCGAGACAGGGGGCAAGGCGGGGAGCTGTTTTTT. It codes for CASSVARDRGQGGELFF.

J is TRBJ2-3 and V is TRBV6-5; 7 positions match TRBD2. The length of the CDR3 is 17 residues. V lost 0 bases, J lost 2 bases, and 8 bases stayed unmatched. Germline values: CDR1 MNHEY, CDR2 SVGAGI. CDR3 sequence reads: CASSYSLGGRITDTQYF. The DNA of the CDR3 is TGTGCCAGCAGTTACTCGCTCGGCGGGAGAATCACAGATACGCAGTATTTT.

This clonotype came up a few times. The chain employs TRBV5-1 and TRBJ1-1; possibly TRBD1 for D (5 bases). The CDR3 covers 15 residues. The V gene's germline CDR1 is SGHRS and CDR2 YFSETQ. The V end was cut by 3 bases, the J end by 3 bases, with 15 bases between. The DNA for the CDR3 is TGCGCCAGCAGCTCTGCCGGGGGGATTGACACTGAAGCTTTCTTT. This gives the protein CASSSAGGIDTEAFF.

The chain is built from TRBV11-2 and TRBJ2-2, with D unclear. Trimming removed 2 bases at V and 5 bases at J, with 9 bases between. Germline V gene lookup returns CDR1 SGHAT and CDR2 FQNNGV. CDR3 length: 14 amino acids. The CDR3 loop reads CASSLLAATGELFF. The CDR3, as DNA: TGTGCCAGCAGCTTATTGGCAGCAACCGGGGAGCTGTTTTTT. Full variable domain (rest looked up from reference TRBV11-2 and TRBJ2-2): EAGVAQSPRYKIIEKRQSVAFWCNPISGHATLYWYQQILGQGPKLLIQFQNNGVVDDSQLPKDRFSAERLKGVDSTLKIQPAKLEDSAVYLCASSLLAATGELFFGEGSRLTVL.

The J gene is TRBJ2-4, the V gene TRBV7-9; D gene uncertain. V lost 2 bases and J lost 8, with 19 bases in between. The CDR3 runs to 16 residues. Germline assignment: CDR1 SEHNR and CDR2 FQNEAQ (reference sequence). DNA for the CDR3: TGTGCCAGCAGCTTAAGCTACGGACCCATAGCATACATTCAGTACTTC. Translating gives CASSLSYGPIAYIQYF. Together with reference TRBV7-9 and TRBJ2-4, the CDR3 gives the full variable domain: DTGVSQNPRHKITKRGQNVTFRCDPISEHNRLYWYRQTLGQGPEFLTYFQNEAQLEKSRLLSDRFSAERPKGSFSTLEIQRTEQGDSAMYLCASSLSYGPIAYIQYFGAGTRLSVL.

The chain is built from TRBV7-2 and TRBJ1-1, with 7 bases lining up with TRBD1. V lost 2 bases and J lost 7; bases outside the gene matches: 7. The germline V gene encodes CDR1 SGHTA and CDR2 FQGNSA. This CDR3 comprises 14 residues. The CDR3, as DNA: TGTGCCAGCAGCTTAAGGACAGGAGTTATTGAAGCTTTCTTT. Translation: CASSLRTGVIEAFF.

This clonotype was picked up a small number of times. The rearrangement joins TRBV5-1 to TRBJ1-6; no definite D call. The CDR3 length is 13 residues. Between the trimmed V and J ends, which lost 0 bases and 9 bases, there was a span of 7 bases. Germline V CDR1 and CDR2: SGHRS, YFSETQ. CDR3 coding DNA: TGCGCCAGCAGCTTGGGAGACGGTTCACCCCTCCACTTT. Protein product: CASSLGDGSPLHF.

This clonotype has more than one count but fewer than ten. This chain joins TRBV21-1 and TRBJ2-4; TRBD1 was called by the table and not checked on the DNA. TRBV21-1 is marked as a pseudogene. This CDR3 spans 17 amino acids. The CDR3, as DNA: TGTGCCAGCAGCAAAGCGCTAGCGGGACACCTCTGGAACATTCAGTACTTC. It specifies CASSKALAGHLWNIQYF.

The chain joins TRBV4-3 to TRBJ1-1, with 7 bases fitting TRBD1. V lost 1 base, J lost 1 base, and 9 bases stayed unmatched. The CDR3 spans 17 residues. Germline assignment: CDR1 LGHNA and CDR2 YSLEER. CDR3 sequence (DNA): TGCGCCAGCAGCCAAGTTGGGACAGTTAATCCGAACACTGAAGCTTTCTTT. It translates to CASSQVGTVNPNTEAFF.

The chain is built from TRBV29-1 and TRBJ2-3, with D possibly called TRBD1 or TRBD2 (6 bases each). V shed 8 bases and J shed 2 bases, with 17 bases lying between them. CDR1 SQVTM and CDR2 ANQGSEA come from the germline V gene. This CDR3 spans 14 amino acids. CDR3 DNA: TGCAGCACCCAAGGGGGACTGAACACAGATACGCAGTATTTT. Its protein product is CSTQGGLNTDTQYF.

This clonotype was recorded a few times. Its ends do not fully match the called genes, so a read error is possible. This CDR3 reads CASSLRIGTGNAGELFF. DNA for the CDR3: TGTGCCAGCAGCTTAAGGATCGGGACAGGGAACGCCGGGGAGCTGTTTTTT. The gene calls are TRBV7-6 and TRBJ2-2, with 9 bases aligning to TRBD1. CDR3 length equals 17 residues. Germline lookup yields CDR1 SGHVS and CDR2 FNYEAQ.

This clonotype was counted at least ten times. The DNA for the CDR3 is TGTGCCAGCAGCCAAGCTAGCGGGGGGGCCATCTACAATGAGCAGTTCTTC. Protein product: CASSQASGGAIYNEQFF. The V and J genes are TRBV4-2 and TRBJ2-1, with 12 positions matching TRBD2. Per germline, CDR1 LGHNA and CDR2 YNFKEQ. The CDR3 spans 17 residues. With V trimmed by 1 base and J by 3 bases, 4 bases remained unmatched.

This clonotype showed up just a few times. The rearrangement joins TRBV7-9 to TRBJ2-7; the match to TRBD1 covers 7 bases. CDR3 size: 15 residues. Germline CDR1 reads SEHNR; CDR2 reads FQNEAQ (reference sequence). V shed 3 bases, J shed 0 bases, and the junction held 5 bases outside the gene matches. This CDR3 reads CASSLVRDSSYEQYF. CDR3 DNA sequence: TGTGCCAGCAGCTTGGTCCGGGACAGCTCCTACGAGCAGTACTTC. Variable domain in full (rest from reference TRBV7-9 and TRBJ2-7): DTGVSQNPRHKITKRGQNVTFRCDPISEHNRLYWYRQTLGQGPEFLTYFQNEAQLEKSRLLSDRFSAERPKGSFSTLEIQRTEQGDSAMYLCASSLVRDSSYEQYFGPGTRLTVT.